This TCR beta chain was observed in a study of T cells in Graves' hyperthyroidism and ophthalmopathy (dated 2019 in TCRdb). Regarding the research as a whole: Peripheral blood was collected at initial diagnosis, before any treatment. An independent validation cohort of around 19 hyperthyroidism patients and approximately 16 patients who later progressed to ophthalmopathy tested prospective prediction of ophthalmopathy. According to the paper, TCR Vbeta CDR3 sequencing was carried out on about 140 peripheral blood samples, which came from over 40 ophthalmopathy, under 80 hyperthyroidism and about 17 progressor patients. The study also compared thyroid tissue and blood T-cell repertoires from a handful of Graves' hyperthyroidism patients. TCR V-J signatures able to tell the groups apart were searched for in a discovery cohort of approximately 95 patients, of whom 43 had Graves' ophthalmopathy and under 65 had stable Graves' hyperthyroidism. Once sampling was done, hyperthyroidism patients were given methimazole at a starting dose of 30 mg daily, whereas ophthalmopathy patients were given high-dose intravenous methylprednisolone. For training and testing, the 100 or so patients in the discovery cohort were randomly divided in a 7:3 ratio.

General conclusions and limits of the study: Sample size was not statistically predetermined, and investigators were not blinded to group allocation. Ophthalmopathy was separated from stable hyperthyroidism by a 13 V-J signature model, with about 88% sensitivity and about 84% specificity obtained in cross-validation and 80%/75% obtained in testing. In validation, progression to ophthalmopathy was predicted by the model with 70.59% sensitivity and nearly 75% specificity, a median of about 6 months before onset. Blood samples also contained most of the expanded thyroid clonotypes (frequency above 0.001), which suggests that blood repertoires may reflect thyroid immune responses.

This clonotype has a count of ten or more. There is no known antigen for this receptor. No base quality information exists; no much larger clone differs at one position. The TCR beta CDR3 regions were amplified from RNA transcripts. For the first round of RT-PCR on the TCR CDR3, the HTBI primer set was used together with the Qiagen OneStep RT-PCR kit. A second multiplex PCR round built the libraries, followed by size selection and purification. Sequencing of the libraries was done on an Illumina HiSeq2000 using paired-end 100 bp reads. Per the authors' processing: SOAPnuke was used to process the raw data, with reads discarded if the reads contained adapters or uncalled bases, had a mean Phred below 15, or lacked an exact constant-primer or identifier match. High-quality paired reads were merged using COPE v1.2.5, and each unique nucleotide sequence was defined as a clonotype. MiTCR v1.1 was used to align the clonotypes against IMGT TRBV, TRBD and TRBJ reference segments. The analysis was restricted to V-J combinations with a frequency above 0.0001, which together covered 99% to 99.2% of the repertoires. A TCS score was defined as the ratio between F50 (clonal expansion) and ExV (chaos), using BLOSUM62-based TCRdist between CDR3 peptides within each V-J. Welch's t-statistics and random forest reduced roughly 500 V-J features to roughly 13, which were used in a naive Bayes classifier (R e1071). TCRdb applied fastp at Q25 and MiXCR to the public reads, then kept only in-frame beta chains. Every CDR3 protein is listed once, alongside the most common genes and DNA of its rows. What appears here as the V and J calls and clone size reflects TCRdb's work, not the paper's. The sample table shows 400,000 or so distinct CDR3 sequences, and roughly 13% are seen once. The ten largest clones take up around 28% of the sample.

Reading the germline V gene gives CDR1 SGHAT and CDR2 FQNNGV. Measured from the cysteine to the phenylalanine, the CDR3 is 16 residues long. The kept DNA is CDR3 alone, 48 bases in frame from the first base. The germline V and J ends show losses of 5 bases and 6 bases respectively, and no gene match explains 12 bases of the junction. In the ophthalmopathy patients, disease was moderately to severely active, with a Clinical Activity Score of 3 or more, a NOSPECS grade of 4 or more, and a duration of less than 3 months. The study excluded patients with uncontrolled infections, other autoimmune diseases, pregnancy or lactation. Diagnoses were based on clinical symptoms, serum thyroxine and TRAb, thyroid ultrasound and orbital computed tomography. Ficoll-Paque density gradient centrifugation was used to isolate PBMCs from about 10 ml of fresh peripheral blood. Trizol reagent was used to extract total RNA, and RNA quality was then checked on an Agilent 2100 Bioanalyzer.

The sequence joins TRBV11-2 to TRBJ2-2; the junction holds 7 bases that match TRBD2. This receptor was identified in a man aged 50-60 years with Graves' ophthalmopathy. Sequencing input: blood. The CDR3 amino acid sequence is: CASSTLSIGGSGELFF. The nucleotide sequence reads TGTGCCAGCAGCACGCTATCGATCGGGGGGTCCGGGGAGCTGTTTTTT.